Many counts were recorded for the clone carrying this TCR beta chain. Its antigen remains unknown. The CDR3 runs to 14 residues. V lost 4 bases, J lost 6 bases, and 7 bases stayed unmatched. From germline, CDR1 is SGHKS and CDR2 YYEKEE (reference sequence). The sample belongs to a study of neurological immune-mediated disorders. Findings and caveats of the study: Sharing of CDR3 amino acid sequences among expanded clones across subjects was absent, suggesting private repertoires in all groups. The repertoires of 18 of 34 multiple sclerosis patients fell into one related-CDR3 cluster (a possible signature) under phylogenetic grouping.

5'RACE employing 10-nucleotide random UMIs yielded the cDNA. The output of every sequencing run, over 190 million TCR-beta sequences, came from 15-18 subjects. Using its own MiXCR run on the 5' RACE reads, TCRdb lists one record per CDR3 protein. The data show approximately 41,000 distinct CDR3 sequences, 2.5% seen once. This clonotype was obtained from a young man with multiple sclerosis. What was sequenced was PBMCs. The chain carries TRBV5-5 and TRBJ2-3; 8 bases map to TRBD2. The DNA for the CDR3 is TGTGCCAGCAGCACGGGGGGGGGCGGGGATACGCAGTATTTT. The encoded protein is CASSTGGGGDTQYF.